This record covers a single TCR beta chain. Its antigen is not known. Unique molecular identifiers were used to barcode this TCRbeta library. TCRdb used MiXCR to reprocess the PCR reads, holding one entry per CDR3 protein. This sample has 700,000 to 850,000 distinct CDR3 sequences, with 15% to 20% found just once. The sample belongs to a study of T-cell reconstitution after alpha-beta-depleted transplantation in children. Study conclusions and caveats: Surviving recipient T cells and thymic progenitors underlay high day-60 TCRbeta diversity in some patients. Expanded graft clones numbering several hundred reportedly gave rise to alpha-beta T cells about two months after transplant. T-cell counts and diversity at one year post-transplant came mainly from newly produced T cells.

Sequences were derived from PBMCs, mostly from graft donor cells, sampled 360 days after TCRalphabeta/CD19-depleted stem cell transplant. This sequence originates from a male patient aged 5 to 17 who had a stem cell transplant for acute lymphoblastic leukemia, so the T cells may come from the graft donor.

CDR3 in amino acids: CAWTRQGTGYTF. The CDR3 nucleotides read TGTGCCTGGACCAGGCAGGGGACGGGTTACACCTTC. V is TRBV30 and J is TRBJ1-2; weak D call: TRBD1 (6 bases). The V end lost 4 bases, the J end lost 11 bases, and 17 bases lay between the germline ends. Germline CDR1 and CDR2: GTSNPN and SVGIG (reference sequence). The CDR3 contains 12 residues.